This T cell receptor beta chain is from a study of T cells after posttransplantation cyclophosphamide. Remarks on this clone: Antigen unknown.

Peripheral blood was collected from the related graft donor on the marrow donation day. Points from the study as a whole: Later post-transplant blood repertoires were often dominated by donor CD8+ memory clones.

Generated by immunoSEQ multiplex PCR, the TCRdb table keeps only in-frame clones and is missing some. Of about 7,300 clones in the sample, 80% to 95% were seen once. The J segment lost 3 bases and the V segment lost 8 bases, leaving 9 bases of the junction unmatched. The CDR3 sequence is 15 residues long. Germline V gene data show CDR1 as SGHVS and CDR2 as FNYEAQ. The receptor was isolated from a woman in her forties or fifties in good health and a related stem cell transplant donor. Sequencing used CD4+ T cells sorted from blood. This sequence joins TRBV7-6 and TRBJ1-4; TRBD1 matches at 7 bases. The CDR3 nucleotides are TGTGCCAGCGGCCGGTCGGACAGGCCTAATGAAAAACTGTTTTTT. Translation gives CASGRSDRPNEKLFF.